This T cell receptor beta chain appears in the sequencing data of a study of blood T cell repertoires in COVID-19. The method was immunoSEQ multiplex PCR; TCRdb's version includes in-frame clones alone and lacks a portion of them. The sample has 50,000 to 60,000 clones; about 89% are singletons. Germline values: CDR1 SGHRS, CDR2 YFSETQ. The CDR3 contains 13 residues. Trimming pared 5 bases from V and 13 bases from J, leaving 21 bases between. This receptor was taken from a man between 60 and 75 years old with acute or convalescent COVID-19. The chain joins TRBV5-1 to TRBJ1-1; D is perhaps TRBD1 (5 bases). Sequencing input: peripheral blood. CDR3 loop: CASSKEAGIQGFF. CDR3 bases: TGCGCCAGCAGTAAGGAGGCGGGAATTCAGGGTTTCTTT.